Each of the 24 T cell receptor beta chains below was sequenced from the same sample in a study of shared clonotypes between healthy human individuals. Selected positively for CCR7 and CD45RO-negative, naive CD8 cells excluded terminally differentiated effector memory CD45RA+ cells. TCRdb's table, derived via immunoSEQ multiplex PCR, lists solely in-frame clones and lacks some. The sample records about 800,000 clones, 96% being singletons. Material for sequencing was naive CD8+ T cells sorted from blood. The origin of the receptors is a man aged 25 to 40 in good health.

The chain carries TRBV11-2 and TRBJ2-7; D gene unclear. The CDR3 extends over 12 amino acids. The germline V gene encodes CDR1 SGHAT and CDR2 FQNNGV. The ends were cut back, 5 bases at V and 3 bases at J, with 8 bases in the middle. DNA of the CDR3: TGTGCCAGCAGCGACGGCCTCTACGAGCAGTACTTC. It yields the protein CASSDGLYEQYF.

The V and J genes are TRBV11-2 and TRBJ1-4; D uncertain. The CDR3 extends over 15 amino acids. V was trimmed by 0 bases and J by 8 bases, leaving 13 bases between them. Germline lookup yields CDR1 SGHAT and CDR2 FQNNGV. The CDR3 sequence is CASSLDAGSGEKLFF. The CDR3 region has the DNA TGTGCCAGCAGCTTAGACGCCGGGTCTGGCGAAAAACTGTTTTTT.

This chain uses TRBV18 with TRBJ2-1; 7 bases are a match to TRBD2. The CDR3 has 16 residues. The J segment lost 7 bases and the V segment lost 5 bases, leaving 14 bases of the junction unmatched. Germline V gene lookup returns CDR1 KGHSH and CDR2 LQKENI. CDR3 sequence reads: CASSTRGSREWNEQFF. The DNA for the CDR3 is TGTGCCAGCTCAACCCGCGGGTCGCGGGAGTGGAATGAGCAGTTCTTC.

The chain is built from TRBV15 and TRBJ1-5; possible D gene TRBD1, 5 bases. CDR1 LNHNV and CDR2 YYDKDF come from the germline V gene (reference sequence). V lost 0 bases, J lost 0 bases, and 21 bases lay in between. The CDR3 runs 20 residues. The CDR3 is CATSRDEIGARPYSNQPQHF. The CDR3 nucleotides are TGTGCCACCAGCAGAGATGAAATCGGGGCCAGACCGTATAGCAATCAGCCCCAGCATTTT.

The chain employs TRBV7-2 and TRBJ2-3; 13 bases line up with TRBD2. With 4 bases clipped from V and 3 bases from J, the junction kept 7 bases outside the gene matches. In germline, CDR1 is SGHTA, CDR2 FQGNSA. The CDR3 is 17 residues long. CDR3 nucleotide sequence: TGTGCCAGCAGCTCCGAGGGACTAGCGGGGCAGACAGATACGCAGTATTTT. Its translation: CASSSEGLAGQTDTQYF.

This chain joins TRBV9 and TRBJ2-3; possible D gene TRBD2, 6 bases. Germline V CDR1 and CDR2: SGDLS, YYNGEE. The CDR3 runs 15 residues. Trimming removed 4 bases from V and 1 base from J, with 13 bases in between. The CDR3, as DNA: TGTGCCAGCAGCAACCGGGACTGGGGCACAGATACGCAGTATTTT. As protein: CASSNRDWGTDTQYF.

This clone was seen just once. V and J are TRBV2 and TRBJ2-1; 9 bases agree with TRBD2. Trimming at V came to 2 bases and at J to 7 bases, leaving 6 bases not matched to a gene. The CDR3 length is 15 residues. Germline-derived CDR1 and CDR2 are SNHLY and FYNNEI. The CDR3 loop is CASSELAGGKNEQFF. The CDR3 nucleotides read TGTGCCAGCAGTGAATTGGCGGGAGGGAAGAATGAGCAGTTCTTC.

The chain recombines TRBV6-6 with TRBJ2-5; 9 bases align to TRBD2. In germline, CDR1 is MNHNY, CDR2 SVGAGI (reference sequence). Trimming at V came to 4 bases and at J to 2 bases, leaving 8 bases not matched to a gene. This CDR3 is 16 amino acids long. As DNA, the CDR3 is TGTGCCAGCAGTTCCCGGACTAGCGCGGCTCAAGAGACCCAGTACTTC. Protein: CASSSRTSAAQETQYF.

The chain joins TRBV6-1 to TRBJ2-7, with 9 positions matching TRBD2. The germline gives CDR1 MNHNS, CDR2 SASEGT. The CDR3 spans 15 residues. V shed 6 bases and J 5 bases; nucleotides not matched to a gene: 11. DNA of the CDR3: TGTGCCAGCAGGGAACTAGGGACTAGCCCGGACGAGCAGTACTTC. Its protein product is CASRELGTSPDEQYF.

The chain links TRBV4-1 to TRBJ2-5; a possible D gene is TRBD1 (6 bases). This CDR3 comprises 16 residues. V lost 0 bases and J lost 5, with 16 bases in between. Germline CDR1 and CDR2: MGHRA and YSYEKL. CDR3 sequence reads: CASSQESLGGRETQYF. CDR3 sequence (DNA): TGCGCCAGCAGCCAAGAGAGTCTAGGGGGAAGGGAGACCCAGTACTTC.

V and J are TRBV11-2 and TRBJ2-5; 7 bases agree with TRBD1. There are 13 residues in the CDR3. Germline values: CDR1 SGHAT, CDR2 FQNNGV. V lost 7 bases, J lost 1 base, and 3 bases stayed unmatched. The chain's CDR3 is CASTGDSQETQYF. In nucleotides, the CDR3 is TGTGCCAGCACCGGGGACAGCCAAGAGACCCAGTACTTC.

This CDR3 reads CSVGLLGEGAEAFF. The CDR3 DNA sequence: TGCAGCGTTGGACTATTGGGAGAGGGTGCTGAAGCTTTCTTT. This chain connects TRBV29-1 to TRBJ1-1, with unresolved D. The CDR3 length is 14 residues. The V gene lost 4 bases and the J gene lost 6 bases, with 18 bases spanning the gap. Germline V gene data show CDR1 as SQVTM and CDR2 as ANQGSEA.

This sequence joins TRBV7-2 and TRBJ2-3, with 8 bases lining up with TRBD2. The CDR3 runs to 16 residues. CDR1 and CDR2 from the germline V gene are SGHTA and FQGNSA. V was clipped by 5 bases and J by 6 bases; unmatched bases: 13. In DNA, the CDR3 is TGTGCCAGCAGCCATGGGGAGCGGGGGATACACGATACGCAGTATTTT. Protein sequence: CASSHGERGIHDTQYF.

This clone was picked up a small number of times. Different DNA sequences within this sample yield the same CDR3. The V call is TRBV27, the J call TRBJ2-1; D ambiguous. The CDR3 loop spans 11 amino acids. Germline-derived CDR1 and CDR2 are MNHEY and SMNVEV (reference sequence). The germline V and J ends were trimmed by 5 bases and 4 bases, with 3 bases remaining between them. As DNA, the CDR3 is TGTGCCAGCAGTACGTACAATGAGCAGTTCTTC. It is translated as CASSTYNEQFF.

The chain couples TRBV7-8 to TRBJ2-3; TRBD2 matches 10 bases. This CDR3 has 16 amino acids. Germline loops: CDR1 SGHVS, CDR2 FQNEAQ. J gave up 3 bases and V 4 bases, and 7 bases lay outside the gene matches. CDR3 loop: CASSSTLAGATDTQYF. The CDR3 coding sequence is TGTGCCAGCAGCTCTACCCTAGCGGGAGCAACAGATACGCAGTATTTT.

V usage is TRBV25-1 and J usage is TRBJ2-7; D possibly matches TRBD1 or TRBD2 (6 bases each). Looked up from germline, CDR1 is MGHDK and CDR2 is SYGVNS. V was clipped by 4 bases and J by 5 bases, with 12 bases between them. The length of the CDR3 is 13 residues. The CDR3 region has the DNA TGTGCCAGCAGTGCGGGGGCGGATGACGAGCAGTACTTC. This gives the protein CASSAGADDEQYF.

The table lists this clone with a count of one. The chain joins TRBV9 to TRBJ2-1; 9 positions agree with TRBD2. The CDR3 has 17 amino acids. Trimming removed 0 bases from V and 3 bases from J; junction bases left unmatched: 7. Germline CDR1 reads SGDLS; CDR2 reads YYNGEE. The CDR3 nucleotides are TGTGCCAGCAGCGTAGTTCCCTTGCGGGAGGGCTACAATGAGCAGTTCTTC. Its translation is CASSVVPLREGYNEQFF.

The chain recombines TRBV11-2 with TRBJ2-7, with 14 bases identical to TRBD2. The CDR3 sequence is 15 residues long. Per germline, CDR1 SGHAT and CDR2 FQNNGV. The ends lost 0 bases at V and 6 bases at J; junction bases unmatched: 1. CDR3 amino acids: CASSLEGLAGVEQYF. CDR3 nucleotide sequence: TGTGCCAGCAGCTTAGAGGGACTAGCGGGAGTCGAGCAGTACTTC.

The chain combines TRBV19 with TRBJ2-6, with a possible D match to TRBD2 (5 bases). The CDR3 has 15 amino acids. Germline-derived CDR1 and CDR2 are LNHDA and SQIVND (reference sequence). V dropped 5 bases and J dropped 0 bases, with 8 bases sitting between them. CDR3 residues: CASSPADSGANVLTF. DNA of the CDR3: TGTGCCAGTAGTCCAGCGGACTCTGGGGCCAACGTCCTGACTTTC.

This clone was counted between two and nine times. This chain's CDR3 is CASSPGGGYEQYF. CDR3 in DNA: TGCGCCAGCAGCCCCGGGGGGGGGTACGAGCAGTACTTC. This sequence joins TRBV5-1 and TRBJ2-7; the match to TRBD2 covers 8 bases. V lost 4 bases to trimming and J lost 4 bases; unmatched junction nucleotides: 4. The germline gives CDR1 SGHRS, CDR2 YFSETQ. CDR3 length equals 13 residues.

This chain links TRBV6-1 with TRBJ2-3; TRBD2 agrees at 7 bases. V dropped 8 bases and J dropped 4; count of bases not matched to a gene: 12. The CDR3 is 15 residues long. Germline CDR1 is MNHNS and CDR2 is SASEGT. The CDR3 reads CASPSGTSAADTQYF. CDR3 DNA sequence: TGTGCCAGCCCCTCCGGAACTAGCGCGGCAGATACGCAGTATTTT.

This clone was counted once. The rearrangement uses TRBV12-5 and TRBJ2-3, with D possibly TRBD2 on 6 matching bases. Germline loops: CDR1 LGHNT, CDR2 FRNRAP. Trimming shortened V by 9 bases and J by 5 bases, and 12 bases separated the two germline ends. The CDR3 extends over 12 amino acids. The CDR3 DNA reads TGTGCTAGATGGGGGGATGAAGATACGCAGTATTTT. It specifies CARWGDEDTQYF. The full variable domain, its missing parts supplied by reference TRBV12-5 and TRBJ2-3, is DARVTQTPRHKVTEMGQEVTMRCQPILGHNTVFWYRQTMMQGLELLAYFRNRAPLDDSGMPKDRFSAEMPDATLATLKIQPSEPRDSAVYFCARWGDEDTQYFGPGTRLTVL.

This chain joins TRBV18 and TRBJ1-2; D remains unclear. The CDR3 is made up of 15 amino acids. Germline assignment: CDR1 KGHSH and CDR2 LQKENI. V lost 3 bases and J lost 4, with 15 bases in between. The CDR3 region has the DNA TGTGCCAGCTCACCCGCCGCGGTAGCCCTCTATGGCTACACCTTC. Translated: CASSPAAVALYGYTF.

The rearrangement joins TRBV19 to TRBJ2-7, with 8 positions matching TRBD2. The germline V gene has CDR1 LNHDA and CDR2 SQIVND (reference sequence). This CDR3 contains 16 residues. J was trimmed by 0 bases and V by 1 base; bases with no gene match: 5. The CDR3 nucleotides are TGTGCCAGTAGTATAGTGAGCGGGAGTGGCTCCTACGAGCAGTACTTC. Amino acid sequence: CASSIVSGSGSYEQYF.